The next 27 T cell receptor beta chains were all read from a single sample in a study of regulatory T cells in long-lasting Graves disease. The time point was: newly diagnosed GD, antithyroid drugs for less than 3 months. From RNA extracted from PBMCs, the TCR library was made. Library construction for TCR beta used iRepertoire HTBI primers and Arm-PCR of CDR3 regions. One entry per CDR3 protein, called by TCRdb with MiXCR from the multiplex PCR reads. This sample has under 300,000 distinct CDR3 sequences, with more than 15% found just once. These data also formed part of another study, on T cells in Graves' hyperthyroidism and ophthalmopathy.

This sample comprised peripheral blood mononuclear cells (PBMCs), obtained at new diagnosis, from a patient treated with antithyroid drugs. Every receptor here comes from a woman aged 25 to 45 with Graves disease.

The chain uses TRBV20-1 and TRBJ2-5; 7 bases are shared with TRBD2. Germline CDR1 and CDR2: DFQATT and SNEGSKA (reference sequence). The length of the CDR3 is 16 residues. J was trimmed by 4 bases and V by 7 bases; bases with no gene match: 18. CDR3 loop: CSVPLRRRERLETQYF. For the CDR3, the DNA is TGCAGTGTGCCCTTAAGGAGGCGGGAGCGTTTAGAGACCCAGTACTTC.

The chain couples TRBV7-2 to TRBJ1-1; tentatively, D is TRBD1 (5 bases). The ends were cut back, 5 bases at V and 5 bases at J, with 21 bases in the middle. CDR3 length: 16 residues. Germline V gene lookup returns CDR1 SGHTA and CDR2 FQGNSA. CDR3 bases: TGTGCCAGCAGCCCTATGCCCTGGGGGTATGTGACTGAAGCTTTCTTT. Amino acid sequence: CASSPMPWGYVTEAFF.

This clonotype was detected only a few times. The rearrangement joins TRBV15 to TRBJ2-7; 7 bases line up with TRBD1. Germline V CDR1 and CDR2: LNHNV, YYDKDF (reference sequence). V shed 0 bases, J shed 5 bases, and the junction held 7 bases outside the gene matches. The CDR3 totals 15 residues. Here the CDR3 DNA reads TGTGCCACCAGCAGAGACCCGGGACAGTTGGACGAGCAGTACTTC. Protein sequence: CATSRDPGQLDEQYF.

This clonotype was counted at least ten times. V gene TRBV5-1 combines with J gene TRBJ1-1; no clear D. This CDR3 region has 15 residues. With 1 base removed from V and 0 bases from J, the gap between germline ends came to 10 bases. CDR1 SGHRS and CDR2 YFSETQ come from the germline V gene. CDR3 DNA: TGCGCCAGCAGCTTGTACGGAGAGCTGAACACTGAAGCTTTCTTT. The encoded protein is CASSLYGELNTEAFF.

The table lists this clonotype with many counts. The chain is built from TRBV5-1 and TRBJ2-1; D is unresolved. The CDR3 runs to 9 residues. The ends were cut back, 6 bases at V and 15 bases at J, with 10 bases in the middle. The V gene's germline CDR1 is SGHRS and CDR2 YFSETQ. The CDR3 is CASNNPWFF. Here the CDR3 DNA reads TGCGCCAGCAATAACCCTTGGTTCTTC.

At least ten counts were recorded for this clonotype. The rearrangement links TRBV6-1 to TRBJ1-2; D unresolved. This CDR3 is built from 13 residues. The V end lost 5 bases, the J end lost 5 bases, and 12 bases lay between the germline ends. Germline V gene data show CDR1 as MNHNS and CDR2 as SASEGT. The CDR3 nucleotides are TGTGCCAGCAGTATAGATGACCTATATGGCTACACCTTC. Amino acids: CASSIDDLYGYTF.

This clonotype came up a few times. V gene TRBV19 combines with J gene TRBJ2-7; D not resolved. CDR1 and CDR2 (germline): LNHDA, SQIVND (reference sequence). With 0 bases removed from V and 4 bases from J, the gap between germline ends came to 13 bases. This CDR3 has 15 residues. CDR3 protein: CASSIDGRSAYEQYF. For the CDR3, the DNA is TGTGCCAGTAGTATAGATGGCAGAAGCGCGTACGAGCAGTACTTC.

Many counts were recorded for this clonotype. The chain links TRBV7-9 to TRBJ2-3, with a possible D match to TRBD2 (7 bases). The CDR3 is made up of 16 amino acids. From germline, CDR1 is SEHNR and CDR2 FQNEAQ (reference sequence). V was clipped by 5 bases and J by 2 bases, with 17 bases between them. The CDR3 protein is CASSPREGGNTDTQYF. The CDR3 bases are TGTGCCAGCAGCCCCCGCGAGGGGGGGAACACAGATACGCAGTATTTT.

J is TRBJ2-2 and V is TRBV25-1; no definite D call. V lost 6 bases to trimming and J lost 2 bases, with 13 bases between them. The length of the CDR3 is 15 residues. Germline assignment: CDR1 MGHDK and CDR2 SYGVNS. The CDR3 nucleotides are TGTGCCAGCAGGCACCGTGCGGACAACACCGGGGAGCTGTTTTTT. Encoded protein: CASRHRADNTGELFF.

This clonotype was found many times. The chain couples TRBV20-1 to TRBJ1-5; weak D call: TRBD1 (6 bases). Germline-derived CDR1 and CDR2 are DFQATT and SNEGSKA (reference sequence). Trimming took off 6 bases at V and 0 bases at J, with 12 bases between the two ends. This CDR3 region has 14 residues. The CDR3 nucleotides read TGCAGTGCCCAAAGGACAGATAGCAATCAGCCCCAGCATTTT. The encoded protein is CSAQRTDSNQPQHF.

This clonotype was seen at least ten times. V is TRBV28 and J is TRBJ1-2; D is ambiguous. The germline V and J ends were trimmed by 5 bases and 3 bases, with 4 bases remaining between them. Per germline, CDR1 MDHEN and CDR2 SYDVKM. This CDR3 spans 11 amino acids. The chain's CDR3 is CASSGYYGYTF. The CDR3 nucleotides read TGTGCCAGCAGTGGATACTATGGCTACACCTTC.

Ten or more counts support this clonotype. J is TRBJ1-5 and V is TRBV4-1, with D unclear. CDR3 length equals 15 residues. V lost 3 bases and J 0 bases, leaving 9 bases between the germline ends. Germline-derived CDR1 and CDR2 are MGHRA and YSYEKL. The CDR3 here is CASSQGDYSNQPQHF. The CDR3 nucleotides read TGCGCCAGCAGCCAGGGCGATTATAGCAATCAGCCCCAGCATTTT.

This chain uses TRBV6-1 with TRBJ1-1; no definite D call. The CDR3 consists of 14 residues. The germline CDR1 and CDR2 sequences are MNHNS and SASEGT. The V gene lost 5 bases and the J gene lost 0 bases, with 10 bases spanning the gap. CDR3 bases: TGTGCCAGCAGTCCGGCGAGGATGAACACTGAAGCTTTCTTT. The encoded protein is CASSPARMNTEAFF.

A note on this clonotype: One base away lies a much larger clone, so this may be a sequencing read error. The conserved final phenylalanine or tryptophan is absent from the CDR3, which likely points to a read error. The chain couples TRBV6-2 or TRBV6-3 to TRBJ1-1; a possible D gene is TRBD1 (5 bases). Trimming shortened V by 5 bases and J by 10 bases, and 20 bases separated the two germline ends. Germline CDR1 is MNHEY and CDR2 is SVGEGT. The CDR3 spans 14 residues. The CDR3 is CASSPSSGRDGAFS. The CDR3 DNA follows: TGTGCCAGCAGTCCATCGTCAGGGCGCGACGGAGCTTTCTCT.

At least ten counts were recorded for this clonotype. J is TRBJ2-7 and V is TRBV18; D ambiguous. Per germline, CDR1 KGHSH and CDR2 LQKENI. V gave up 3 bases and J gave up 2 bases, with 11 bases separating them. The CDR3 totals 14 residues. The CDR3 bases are TGTGCCAGCTCACCGGGCACGGAAACCTACGAGCAGTACTTC. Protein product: CASSPGTETYEQYF.

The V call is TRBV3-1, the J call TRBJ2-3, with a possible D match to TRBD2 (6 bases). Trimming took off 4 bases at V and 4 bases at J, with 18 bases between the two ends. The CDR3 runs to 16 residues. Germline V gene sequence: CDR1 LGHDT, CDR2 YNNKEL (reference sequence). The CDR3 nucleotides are TGTGCCAGCAGCCTTCTTTGGGGGGTCTCTTCAGATACGCAGTATTTT. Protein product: CASSLLWGVSSDTQYF.

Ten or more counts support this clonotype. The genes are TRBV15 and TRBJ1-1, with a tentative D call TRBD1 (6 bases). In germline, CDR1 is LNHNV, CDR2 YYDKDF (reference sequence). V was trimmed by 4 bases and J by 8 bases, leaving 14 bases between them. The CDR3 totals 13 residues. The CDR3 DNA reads TGTGCCACCAGCACGCAATACAGGGAGGAAGCTTTCTTT. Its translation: CATSTQYREEAFF.

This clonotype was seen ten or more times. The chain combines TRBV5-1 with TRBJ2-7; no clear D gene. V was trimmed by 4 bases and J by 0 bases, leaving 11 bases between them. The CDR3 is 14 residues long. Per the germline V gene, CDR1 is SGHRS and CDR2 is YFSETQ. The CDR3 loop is CASSDDLSSYEQYF. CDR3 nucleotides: TGCGCCAGCAGCGATGACCTGAGCTCCTACGAGCAGTACTTC.

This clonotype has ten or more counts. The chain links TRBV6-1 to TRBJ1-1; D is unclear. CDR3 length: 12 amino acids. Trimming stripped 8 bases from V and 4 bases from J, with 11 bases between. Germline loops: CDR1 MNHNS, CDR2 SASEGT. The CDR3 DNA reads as TGTGCCAGCGGAAGAAGTGGCACTGAAGCTTTCTTT. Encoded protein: CASGRSGTEAFF.

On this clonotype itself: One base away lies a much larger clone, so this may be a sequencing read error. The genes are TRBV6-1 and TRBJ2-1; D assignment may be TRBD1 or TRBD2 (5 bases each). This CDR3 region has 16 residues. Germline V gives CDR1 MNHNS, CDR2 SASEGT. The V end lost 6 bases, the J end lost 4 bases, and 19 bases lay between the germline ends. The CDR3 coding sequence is TGTGCCAGCAGGCTGGGACGCCTCTCCCCTTACAATGAGCAGTTCTTC. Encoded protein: CASRLGRLSPYNEQFF.

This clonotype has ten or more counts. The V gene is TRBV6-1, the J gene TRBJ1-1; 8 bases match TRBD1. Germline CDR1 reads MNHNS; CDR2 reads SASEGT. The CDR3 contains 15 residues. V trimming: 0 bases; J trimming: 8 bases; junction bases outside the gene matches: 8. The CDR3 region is CASSEARRGLREAFF. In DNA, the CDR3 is TGTGCCAGCAGTGAAGCGCGCAGGGGGCTCCGGGAAGCTTTCTTT.

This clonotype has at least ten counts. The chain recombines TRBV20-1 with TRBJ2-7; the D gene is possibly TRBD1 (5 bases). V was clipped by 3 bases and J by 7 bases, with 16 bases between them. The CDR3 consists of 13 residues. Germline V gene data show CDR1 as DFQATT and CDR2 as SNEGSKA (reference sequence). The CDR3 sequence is CSASSRVGFEQYF. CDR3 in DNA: TGCAGTGCTAGCTCCAGGGTCGGTTTTGAGCAGTACTTC.

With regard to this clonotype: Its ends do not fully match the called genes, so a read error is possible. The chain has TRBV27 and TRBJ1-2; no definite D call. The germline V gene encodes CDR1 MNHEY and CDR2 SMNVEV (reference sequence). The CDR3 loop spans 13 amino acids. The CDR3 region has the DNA TGTGCCAGCAGTCAGGTCGGGAACTATGGCTACGCCTTC. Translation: CASSQVGNYGYAF.

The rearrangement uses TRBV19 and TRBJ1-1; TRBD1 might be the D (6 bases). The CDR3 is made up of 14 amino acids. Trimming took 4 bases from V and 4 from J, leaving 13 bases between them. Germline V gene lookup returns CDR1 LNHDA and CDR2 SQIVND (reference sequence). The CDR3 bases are TGTGCCAGTAGTACCGGACAGAGGTCCACTGAAGCTTTCTTT. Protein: CASSTGQRSTEAFF. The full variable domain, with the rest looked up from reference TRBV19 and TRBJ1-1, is DGGITQSPKYLFRKEGQNVTLSCEQNLNHDAMYWYRQDPGQGLRLIYYSQIVNDFQKGDIAEGYSVSREKKESFPLTVTSAQKNPTAFYLCASSTGQRSTEAFFGQGTRLTVV.

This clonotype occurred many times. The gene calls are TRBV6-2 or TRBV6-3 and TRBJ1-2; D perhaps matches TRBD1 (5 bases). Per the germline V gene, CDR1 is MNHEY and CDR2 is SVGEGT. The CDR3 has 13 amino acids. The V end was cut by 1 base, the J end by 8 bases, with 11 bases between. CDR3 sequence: CASSYFATAGYTF. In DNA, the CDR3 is TGTGCCAGCAGTTACTTTGCGACAGCCGGCTACACCTTC.

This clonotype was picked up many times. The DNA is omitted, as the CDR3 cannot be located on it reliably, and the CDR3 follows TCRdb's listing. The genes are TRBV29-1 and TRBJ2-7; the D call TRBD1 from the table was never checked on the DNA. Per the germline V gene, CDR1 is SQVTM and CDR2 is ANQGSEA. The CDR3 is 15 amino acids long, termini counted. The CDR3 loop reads CSVLGMGTGTYEQYF.

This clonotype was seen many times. The CDR3 here is CASSRTRGYTEAFF. The CDR3 DNA reads TGCGCCAGCAGCCGAACCAGGGGGTACACTGAAGCTTTCTTT. The V call is TRBV5-1, the J call TRBJ1-1, with 7 bases lining up with TRBD1. Trimming at V came to 4 bases and at J to 3 bases, leaving 6 bases not matched to a gene. This CDR3 region has 14 residues. Germline values: CDR1 SGHRS, CDR2 YFSETQ.